One sample yielded the 16 T cell receptor beta chains listed below, sequenced in a study of beta chain features in type 1 diabetes (dated by TCRdb to 2016 to 2019). The library was prepared using the immunoSEQ multiplex PCR assay. The entire amount of isolated RNA was reverse transcribed using the High Capacity cDNA Reverse Transcription Kit, so the sequenced TCRB transcripts were expressed ones. In its TCRdb copy, this immuneACCESS table keeps in-frame sequences only and misses some clones. Where compared with another copy, unresolved V genes explain less than half of these, and the others have no known cause. The sample contains approximately 330,000 clones, 8% to 13% of them found a single time. Of the sample, over 0.015% falls within the top ten clones. Input material: naive CD4+ T cells from blood. The cell subset or site label on this specimen signifies: true naive CD4+ T cells. Source of these receptors: a woman aged 30 to 39 in good health.

This clone showed up just a few times. V gene TRBV5-1 combines with J gene TRBJ1-2, with D unresolved. Germline V lookup: CDR1 SGHRS, CDR2 YFSETQ. CDR3 length equals 14 residues. V shed 4 bases and J shed 0 bases, with 10 bases lying between them. CDR3 coding DNA: TGCGCCAGCAGCCTGGACGGAGCTAACTATGGCTACACCTTC. Its translation: CASSLDGANYGYTF.

This clone was seen a handful of times. This sequence joins TRBV7-2 and TRBJ2-5; a weak D match, TRBD2 (6 bases). CDR3 length equals 17 residues. V gave up 0 bases and J gave up 5 bases, with 19 bases separating them. CDR1 is SGHTA and CDR2 is FQGNSA in the germline V gene. CDR3 sequence: CASSLAGMPGLGETQYF. The CDR3 DNA follows: TGTGCCAGCAGCTTAGCGGGAATGCCGGGACTGGGGGAGACCCAGTACTTC.

This clone came up a few times. The chain couples TRBV5-4 to TRBJ2-1, with unresolved D. Looked up from germline, CDR1 is SGHNT and CDR2 is YYREEE (reference sequence). Trimming left V 3 bases short and J 5 bases short, with 15 bases between. The CDR3 length is 15 residues. The CDR3 region is CASSSPPHFNNEQFF. CDR3 sequence (DNA): TGTGCCAGCAGCTCCCCTCCGCACTTCAACAATGAGCAGTTCTTC.

This clone turned up a few times. The V and J genes are TRBV15 and TRBJ1-2; TRBD1 is a possible D gene (5 bases). Germline-derived CDR1 and CDR2 are LNHNV and YYDKDF (reference sequence). V was shortened by 5 bases and J by 0 bases, with 7 bases between the two germline ends. This CDR3 has 13 residues. The CDR3 loop reads CATSSTANYGYTF. CDR3 in DNA: TGTGCCACCAGCTCGACAGCTAACTATGGCTACACCTTC.

This clone was seen only a few times. V is TRBV18 and J is TRBJ2-4, with 11 nucleotides matching TRBD2. Germline CDR1 reads KGHSH; CDR2 reads LQKENI. V shed 4 bases, J shed 5 bases, and the junction held 1 base outside the gene matches. The CDR3 contains 14 residues. CDR3 protein: CASSQGLAENIQYF. DNA of the CDR3: TGTGCCAGCTCACAGGGACTAGCGGAAAACATTCAGTACTTC.

The table lists this clone with a few counts. The chain is built from TRBV11-1 and TRBJ2-3; 8 bases fit TRBD2. V shed 5 bases, J shed 4 bases, and the junction held 8 bases outside the gene matches. The CDR3 contains 15 residues. Germline CDR1 is SGHAT and CDR2 is FQDESV (reference sequence). CDR3 nucleotide sequence: TGTGCCAGCAGCCCGCCCGGGACTAGTCCAGATACGCAGTATTTT. Protein: CASSPPGTSPDTQYF.

The chain joins TRBV4-3 to TRBJ1-5; TRBD1 might be the D (5 bases). V dropped 0 bases and J dropped 4 bases, with 10 bases sitting between them. Germline values: CDR1 LGHNA, CDR2 YSLEER. This CDR3 has 15 residues. The CDR3 loop reads CASSQERQTNQPQHF. The CDR3 nucleotides are TGCGCCAGCAGCCAAGAAAGACAGACTAATCAGCCCCAGCATTTT.

This sequence joins TRBV2 and TRBJ2-1; D gene unclear. The germline CDR1 and CDR2 sequences are SNHLY and FYNNEI. The germline V and J ends were trimmed by 5 bases and 3 bases, with 17 bases remaining between them. This CDR3 comprises 16 residues. The DNA for the CDR3 is TGTGCCAGCAGTTTGTTGGGTGTTAGCAACTACAATGAGCAGTTCTTC. As protein: CASSLLGVSNYNEQFF. Supplemented by reference TRBV2 and TRBJ2-1, the full variable domain reads EPEVTQTPSHQVTQMGQEVILRCVPISNHLYFYWYRQILGQKVEFLVSFYNNEISEKSEIFDDQFSVERPDGSNFTLKIRSTKLEDSAMYFCASSLLGVSNYNEQFFGPGTRLTVL.

The chain combines TRBV7-3 with TRBJ2-1; 10 bases align to TRBD2. V was clipped by 4 bases and J by 7 bases; unmatched bases: 10. The germline CDR1 and CDR2 sequences are SGHTA and FQGTGA. The CDR3 contains 16 residues. This CDR3 is CASSSTGTSARNEQFF. The CDR3 region has the DNA TGTGCCAGCAGCTCGACCGGGACTAGCGCTAGAAATGAGCAGTTCTTC. The entire variable domain, with the rest obtained from reference TRBV7-3 and TRBJ2-1, is as follows: GAGVSQTPSNKVTEKGKYVELRCDPISGHTALYWYRQSLGQGPEFLIYFQGTGAADDSGLPNDRFFAVRPEGSVSTLKIQRTERGDSAVYLCASSSTGTSARNEQFFGPGTRLTVL.

The rearrangement joins TRBV28 to TRBJ2-7, with D maybe TRBD2 (6 bases). The V gene lost 6 bases and the J gene lost 4 bases, with 19 bases spanning the gap. The CDR3 spans 15 residues. The germline V gene encodes CDR1 MDHEN and CDR2 SYDVKM. The CDR3: CASRPPGTAVYEQYF. The CDR3 bases are TGTGCCAGCAGGCCCCCCGGGACTGCGGTATACGAGCAGTACTTC.

The chain has TRBV2 and TRBJ2-3; TRBD2 aligns across 9 bases. In germline, CDR1 is SNHLY, CDR2 FYNNEI. J lost 4 bases, V lost 11 bases, and 10 bases had no gene match. The CDR3 is 14 residues long. The CDR3 sequence is CAGRTSVSPDTQYF. The CDR3 DNA reads as TGTGCCGGACGGACTAGCGTTTCTCCAGATACGCAGTATTTT.

This clone came up a few times. The gene calls are TRBV7-9 and TRBJ2-7; TRBD1 matches at 8 bases. The V segment lost 5 bases and the J segment 0 bases; nucleotides outside the gene matches: 9. Germline CDR1 SEHNR, CDR2 FQNEAQ (reference sequence). The CDR3 spans 16 residues. CDR3 region: CASSPRTGGGSYEQYF. Here the CDR3 DNA reads TGTGCCAGCAGCCCCCGAACAGGGGGTGGCTCCTACGAGCAGTACTTC.

This chain links TRBV7-3 with TRBJ2-1; TRBD2 matches at 10 bases. V dropped 1 base and J dropped 7; count of bases not matched to a gene: 13. The CDR3 consists of 18 residues. Germline CDR1 reads SGHTA; CDR2 reads FQGTGA. The CDR3 reads CASSLRGEGSSGRNEQFF. The CDR3 nucleotides are TGTGCCAGCAGCTTAAGGGGGGAGGGGAGTAGCGGGAGGAATGAGCAGTTCTTC.

With respect to this clone: At one end, the junction sequence differs from germline, possibly due to a read error. The CDR3 bases are TGTGCTAGTGGTTTCGGCCGGGACAGAGGGTCCGTCTTT. Encoded protein: CASGFGRDRGSVF. The genes are TRBV12-5 and TRBJ1-1; 7 bases align to TRBD1. Germline V CDR1 and CDR2: LGHNT, FRNRAP. This CDR3 comprises 13 residues. The complete variable domain, with remaining parts taken from reference TRBV12-5 and TRBJ1-1, reads DARVTQTPRHKVTEMGQEVTMRCQPILGHNTVFWYRQTMMQGLELLAYFRNRAPLDDSGMPKDRFSAEMPDATLATLKIQPSEPRDSAVYFCASGFGRDRGSVFGQGTRLTVV.

Of note for this clone: At one of its ends the junction is not consistent with the germline gene, which may arise from a read error. The CDR3 spells CASSEGGGRAPF. Here the CDR3 DNA reads TGTGCCAGCAGTGAAGGGGGGGGGAGAGCCCCTTTC. The chain employs TRBV6-1 and TRBJ2-4; 7 nucleotides agree with TRBD2. CDR3 size: 12 residues. Per the germline V gene, CDR1 is MNHNS and CDR2 is SASEGT.

V is TRBV10-3 and J is TRBJ2-7, with 7 nucleotides matching TRBD2. Trimming cost V 6 bases and J 1 base; bases outside gene matches: 6. The germline CDR1 and CDR2 sequences are ENHRY and SYGVKD. The CDR3 length is 14 residues. The DNA of the CDR3 is TGTGCCATCAGCCGTAGCGGGTGGTCCTACGAGCAGTACTTC. Protein sequence: CAISRSGWSYEQYF.